Shown below are 30 T cell receptor beta chains from a single sample sequenced in a study of T cell clonality in common variable immunodeficiency. TCRdb keeps only in-frame clones here, not all; method: immunoSEQ multiplex PCR. Singletons are absent from the sample, which has tens of thousands of clones. Sequencing used peripheral blood mononuclear cells. These receptors all come from a person aged 18 to 75 in good health.

The table lists this clone with many counts. From the germline J gene comes the end of the CDR3, since the read stops 3 residues before it. The V and J genes are TRBV5-1 and TRBJ2-7; the D gene is possibly TRBD2 (7 bases). V lost 0 bases and J lost 0, with 13 bases in between. The length of the CDR3 is 16 residues. The germline V gene encodes CDR1 SGHRS and CDR2 YFSETQ. CDR3 DNA (partial): TGCGCCAGCAGCTTGGGGGGGGGCGTGAGCTCCTACGAG. The encoded protein is CASSLGGGVSSYE. The whole CDR3 reads CASSLGGGVSSYEQYF.

In this sample, this clone turned up many times. The read stops 3 residues short of the end of the CDR3; the missing end is completed from the germline J gene. This chain joins TRBV19 and TRBJ2-5, with D possibly being TRBD2 (5 bases). The ends were cut back, 3 bases at V and 1 base at J, with 9 bases in the middle. In germline, CDR1 is LNHDA, CDR2 SQIVND (reference sequence). The CDR3 consists of 14 residues. This chain's CDR3 is CASSMRAGQETQYF. The covered CDR3 bases are TGTGCCAGTAGTATGAGGGCAGGCCAAGAGACC.

This clone was found a few times. The read ends 3 residues before the CDR3 terminus; that terminus is restored from the germline J gene. V usage is TRBV19 and J usage is TRBJ1-2; no definite D call. V was trimmed by 0 bases and J by 0 bases, leaving 14 bases between them. The V gene's germline CDR1 is LNHDA and CDR2 SQIVND (reference sequence). This CDR3 comprises 17 residues. The CDR3 region is CASSIDPQAIANYGYTF. The CDR3 bases that were read are TGTGCCAGTAGTATAGATCCCCAGGCGATAGCTAACTATGGC.

This clone showed up many times. The missing CDR3 end, 3 residues past where the read stops, is filled in from the germline J gene. The chain recombines TRBV11-3 with TRBJ2-1, with 8 positions matching TRBD2. Germline assignment: CDR1 SGHNT and CDR2 YENEEA. The CDR3 runs 14 residues. Trimming removed 1 base from V and 6 bases from J; junction bases left unmatched: 2. CDR3 loop: CASSLVGLVNEQFF. Partial CDR3 DNA: TGTGCCAGCAGCTTAGTGGGACTAGTCAATGAG.

This clone was detected many times. The read is 3 residues too short to cover the CDR3 end, so that end is filled in from the germline J gene. The chain joins TRBV18 to TRBJ2-7; TRBD2 matches 7 bases. The V gene's germline CDR1 is KGHSH and CDR2 LQKENI. This CDR3 comprises 15 residues. With V trimmed by 1 base and J by 4 bases, 7 bases remained unmatched. CDR3 bases read: TGTGCCAGCTCACCACGCTGGGCGGGAGTATACGAG. Translating it yields CASSPRWAGVYE. The whole CDR3 is CASSPRWAGVYEQYF.

In its sample, this clone was seen many times. The CDR3 end is not reached by the read, which stops 3 residues before it; the germline J gene fills it in. V usage is TRBV19 and J usage is TRBJ2-2; the match to TRBD2 covers 10 bases. CDR1 is LNHDA, CDR2 SQIVND, per germline (reference sequence). J was trimmed by 4 bases and V by 3 bases; bases with no gene match: 11. This CDR3 has 18 amino acids. Here the CDR3 reads CASSIPPSGSAGTGELFF. The sequenced CDR3 bases are TGTGCCAGTAGTATCCCCCCTAGCGGGAGTGCGGGCACCGGGGAG.

This clone was seen at least ten times. The observed sequence ends 3 residues before the CDR3 terminus, with the missing tail filled in from the germline J gene. The chain carries TRBV6-2 or TRBV6-3 and TRBJ1-3; 8 bases are shared with TRBD1. This CDR3 has 16 amino acids. V was pared by 5 bases and J by 0 bases, with 6 bases of the junction left unmatched. Germline V lookup: CDR1 MNHEY, CDR2 SVGEGT. The DNA read from the CDR3 is TGTGCCAGCAGTCAAGACAGGGGTAGCTCTGGAAACACC. Translation gives CASSQDRGSSGNT. The complete CDR3 sequence is CASSQDRGSSGNTIYF.

Details on this clone: The CDR3 end falls 3 residues outside the read, so it is completed with the germline J gene. The chain carries TRBV2 and TRBJ2-5, with TRBD2 identical over 9 bases. J gave up 1 base and V 4 bases, and 4 bases lay outside the gene matches. Germline CDR1 SNHLY, CDR2 FYNNEI. There are 15 residues in the CDR3. The CDR3 DNA, read in part, is TGTGCCAGCAGTGTGGTGCGGGAGGGCCAAGAGACC. Its protein is CASSVVREGQET. The entire CDR3 protein is CASSVVREGQETQYF. The whole variable domain, remainder taken from reference TRBV2 and TRBJ2-5, is EPEVTQTPSHQVTQMGQEVILRCVPISNHLYFYWYRQILGQKVEFLVSFYNNEISEKSEIFDDQFSVERPDGSNFTLKIRSTKLEDSAMYFCASSVVREGQETQYFGPGTRLLVL.

Ten or more counts support this clone. The read gets to within 3 residues of the CDR3 end, and the germline J gene fills in the rest. The chain carries TRBV30 and TRBJ2-3; 8 positions match TRBD2. The CDR3 has 13 amino acids. Trimming removed 7 bases from V and 1 base from J; junction bases left unmatched: 4. Germline assignment: CDR1 GTSNPN and CDR2 SVGIG (reference sequence). The CDR3 spells CAFGGEGTDTQYF. CDR3 bases read: TGTGCCTTCGGGGGGGAGGGCACAGATACG.

As regards this clone: The CDR3 end is not reached by the read, which stops 3 residues before it; the germline J gene fills it in. This chain uses TRBV19 with TRBJ2-7, with TRBD2 as a possible D gene (5 bases). The ends were cut back, 3 bases at V and 2 bases at J, with 14 bases in the middle. This CDR3 spans 15 amino acids. CDR1 LNHDA and CDR2 SQIVND come from the germline V gene (reference sequence). CDR3 region: CASSITSGLTYEQYF. CDR3 DNA (partial): TGTGCCAGTAGTATTACCAGCGGCCTGACCTACGAG.

The table lists this clone with many counts. The CDR3 goes on 3 residues after the read ends, and that part is filled in from the germline J gene. The chain joins TRBV5-1 to TRBJ1-4, with D uncertain. The germline gives CDR1 SGHRS, CDR2 YFSETQ. V gave up 0 bases and J gave up 5 bases, with 8 bases separating them. The length of the CDR3 is 14 residues. The CDR3 loop reads CASSLEGQNEKLFF. Incomplete CDR3 DNA: TGCGCCAGCAGCTTGGAGGGCCAGAATGAAAAA.

This clone was seen repeatedly, ten times or more. With the read ending 3 residues before the CDR3 end, the germline J gene is used to fill in that end. The chain uses TRBV20-1 and TRBJ2-7, with D possibly being TRBD1 (5 bases). With 3 bases removed from V and 1 base from J, the gap between germline ends came to 16 bases. The CDR3 consists of 15 residues. Germline CDR1 reads DFQATT; CDR2 reads SNEGSKA (reference sequence). The covered CDR3 bases are TGCAGTGCTAGTGGTTCAGGGTTTGGATCCTACGAG. Amino acids: CSASGSGFGSYE. The whole CDR3 sequence is CSASGSGFGSYEQYF.

On this clone: The CDR3 is cut off 3 residues early in the read; its end comes from the germline J gene. The V and J genes are TRBV19 and TRBJ2-3, with TRBD1 matching 11 bases. CDR3 length: 15 amino acids. CDR1 is LNHDA, CDR2 SQIVND, per germline (reference sequence). The CDR3 DNA, read in part, is TGTGCCAGTAGTATAGGGACAGGGGGCTTTCAGCCG. Amino acids: CASSIGTGGFQP. The full-length CDR3 reads as CASSIGTGGFQPQYF.

This clone occurred many times. The read stops 3 residues short of the end of the CDR3; the missing end is completed from the germline J gene. The J gene is TRBJ2-1, the V gene TRBV7-2; TRBD2 might be the D (6 bases). Germline loops: CDR1 SGHTA, CDR2 FQGNSA. Trimming removed 5 bases from V and 7 bases from J, with 18 bases in between. CDR3 length: 15 residues. The DNA read from the CDR3 is TGTGCCAGCAGCCCCCCGGTAAAGCGGGTTAATGAG. As protein: CASSPPVKRVNE. The CDR3 as a whole reads CASSPPVKRVNEQFF.

This clone was detected only a few times. Coverage ceases 3 residues before the CDR3 finishes, and the germline J gene fills in the end. The chain recombines TRBV18 with TRBJ2-3; weak D call: TRBD1 (6 bases). This CDR3 is 15 amino acids long. CDR1 is KGHSH and CDR2 is LQKENI in the germline V gene. Partial CDR3 DNA: TGTGCCAGCTCACCCGGACAGTCGGCCAATCAGCCG. Protein: CASSPGQSANQP. The complete CDR3 reads CASSPGQSANQPQYF.

This clone has at least ten counts. Incomplete CDR3 DNA: TGCAGTGCTAGAGGAGGGCATGTCGCCGGGGAG. This sequence encodes CSARGGHVAGE. The entire CDR3 reads CSARGGHVAGELFF. V usage is TRBV20-1 and J usage is TRBJ2-2, with D possibly being TRBD2 (5 bases). The sequenced fragment ends 3 residues before the CDR3 boundary, so the rest is inferred from the germline J gene. This CDR3 region has 14 residues. V was pared by 1 base and J by 6 bases, with 12 bases between. Germline V lookup: CDR1 DFQATT, CDR2 SNEGSKA (reference sequence).

Only a few counts were recorded for this clone. Read coverage stops 3 residues before the CDR3 terminus; the germline J gene supplies the remainder. This rearrangement joins TRBV18 to TRBJ1-5; the match to TRBD1 covers 7 bases. In germline, CDR1 is KGHSH, CDR2 LQKENI. There are 16 residues in the CDR3. The trim removed 4 bases at V and 4 bases at J, leaving 10 bases unmatched. The CDR3 loop is CASSRADRPINQPQHF. CDR3 DNA, as far as it was read: TGTGCCAGCTCACGAGCGGACAGGCCTATAAATCAGCCC. The full variable domain, its missing parts supplied by reference TRBV18 and TRBJ1-5, is NAGVMQNPRHLVRRRGQEARLRCSPMKGHSHVYWYRQLPEEGLKFMVYLQKENIIDESGMPKERFSAEFPKEGPSILRIQQVVRGDSAAYFCASSRADRPINQPQHFGDGTRLSIL.

This clone was counted at least ten times. With the read ending 3 residues before the CDR3 end, the germline J gene is used to fill in that end. The gene calls are TRBV7-9 and TRBJ2-7; no definite D call. The CDR3 spans 14 residues. The V end lost 8 bases, the J end lost 3 bases, and 17 bases lay between the germline ends. Germline V gives CDR1 SEHNR, CDR2 FQNEAQ (reference sequence). The CDR3 sequence is CASSLGWANYEQYF. The CDR3 bases that were read are TGTGCCAGCTCCCTCGGTTGGGCCAACTACGAG.

In its sample, this clone was seen many times. Coverage ceases 3 residues before the CDR3 finishes, and the germline J gene fills in the end. The chain has TRBV29-1 and TRBJ1-4, with 7 bases fitting TRBD1. CDR1 SQVTM and CDR2 ANQGSEA come from the germline V gene. The CDR3 is made up of 14 amino acids. V was pared by 7 bases and J by 6 bases, with 11 bases of the junction left unmatched. CDR3 DNA, as far as it was read: TGCAGCGCCGTAGAGGGGGCGGGAGATGAAAAA. Encoded protein: CSAVEGAGDEK. The full CDR3 sequence reads CSAVEGAGDEKLFF.

At least ten counts were recorded for this clone. The missing CDR3 end, 3 residues past where the read stops, is filled in from the germline J gene. J is TRBJ2-3 and V is TRBV6-2 or TRBV6-3, with 11 nucleotides matching TRBD2. CDR3 length equals 14 residues. Germline values: CDR1 MNHEY, CDR2 SVGEGT. V was pared by 8 bases and J by 3 bases, with 4 bases of the junction left unmatched. CDR3 region: CASRLAGRTDTQYF. CDR3 DNA (partial): TGTGCCAGCCGACTAGCGGGAAGGACAGATACG.

A few counts support this clone. Read data end 3 residues before the CDR3 end; the end is taken from the germline J gene. The chain carries TRBV2 and TRBJ2-7; D is perhaps TRBD1 (6 bases). V was shortened by 8 bases and J by 6 bases, with 17 bases between the two germline ends. Germline V lookup: CDR1 SNHLY, CDR2 FYNNEI. The CDR3 contains 13 residues. CDR3 in amino acids: CASETGTGREQYF. The part of the CDR3 DNA that was read is TGTGCCAGCGAAACAGGGACGGGGCGCGAG.

This clone was seen many times. The read terminates 3 residues ahead of where the CDR3 ends, so the germline J gene completes it. This sequence joins TRBV19 and TRBJ1-6; the D is unclear. Trimming left V 5 bases short and J 8 bases short, with 16 bases between. Germline-derived CDR1 and CDR2 are LNHDA and SQIVND (reference sequence). The CDR3 sequence is 15 residues long. The sequenced part of the CDR3 DNA is TGTGCCAGTAGTCTTCGGGGTGGCTTTGATTCACCC. Amino acid sequence: CASSLRGGFDSP. The entire CDR3 reads CASSLRGGFDSPLHF. Full variable domain (rest looked up from reference TRBV19 and TRBJ1-6): DGGITQSPKYLFRKEGQNVTLSCEQNLNHDAMYWYRQDPGQGLRLIYYSQIVNDFQKGDIAEGYSVSREKKESFPLTVTSAQKNPTAFYLCASSLRGGFDSPLHFGNGTRLTVT.

This clone appeared many times. The read halts 3 residues ahead of the CDR3 end, with the missing end drawn from the germline J gene. The chain combines TRBV10-3 with TRBJ2-4, with TRBD2 identical over 14 bases. The CDR3 sequence is 20 residues long. Germline loops: CDR1 ENHRY, CDR2 SYGVKD. The chain's CDR3 is CAISEVGTSGRGGRQETQYF. The sequenced part of the CDR3 DNA is TGTGCCATCAGTGAGGTTGGGACTAGCGGGAGAGGGGGGCGACAAGAGACT.

In its sample, this clone was seen many times. The missing CDR3 end, 3 residues past where the read stops, is filled in from the germline J gene. The rearrangement uses TRBV30 and TRBJ2-4; no definite D call. CDR3 length equals 10 residues. In germline, CDR1 is GTSNPN, CDR2 SVGIG (reference sequence). V lost 5 bases and J lost 8, with 7 bases in between. CDR3 amino acids: CAWGMDIQYF. The sequenced CDR3 bases are TGTGCCTGGGGCATGGACATT.

This clone was counted at least ten times. The DNA ends 3 residues before the CDR3 does, and the rest of the CDR3 is filled in from the germline J gene. V gene TRBV6-2 or TRBV6-3 combines with J gene TRBJ2-1, with 7 nucleotides matching TRBD2. V lost 4 bases and J lost 3; bases outside the gene matches: 9. Germline CDR1 reads MNHEY; CDR2 reads SVGEGT. The CDR3 sequence is 16 residues long. Incomplete CDR3 DNA: TGTGCCAGCAGTTCAACTCTAGCGGAGATCTACAATGAG. Its protein product is CASSSTLAEIYNE. The CDR3 reads in full as CASSSTLAEIYNEQFF.

Many counts were recorded for this clone. With the read ending 3 residues before the CDR3 end, the germline J gene is used to fill in that end. The chain recombines TRBV19 with TRBJ1-1; 8 nucleotides line up with TRBD1. This CDR3 region has 15 residues. CDR1 LNHDA and CDR2 SQIVND come from the germline V gene (reference sequence). J gave up 1 base and V 2 bases, and 3 bases lay outside the gene matches. The CDR3 protein is CASSINDRGNTEAFF. Incomplete CDR3 DNA: TGTGCCAGTAGTATAAACGACAGGGGGAACACTGAA.

Notes on this clone: The CDR3 end lies 3 residues beyond the end of the read and is filled in from the germline J gene. This sequence joins TRBV29-1 and TRBJ2-3; TRBD2 aligns across 13 bases. Germline CDR1 SQVTM, CDR2 ANQGSEA. This CDR3 has 12 amino acids. The sequenced part of the CDR3 DNA is TGCAGCGTTGTACTAGCGGGGGGGGCG. This encodes CSVVLAGGA. The complete CDR3 protein is CSVVLAGGAQYF.

This clone was seen at least ten times. The read finishes 3 residues shy of the CDR3 end, and the germline J gene is used to complete it. This chain links TRBV28 with TRBJ1-1, with 8 bases that match TRBD1. With 5 bases clipped from V and 1 base from J, the junction kept 6 bases outside the gene matches. CDR1 MDHEN and CDR2 SYDVKM come from the germline V gene. The CDR3 contains 15 residues. The CDR3 spells CASSPGGAGNTEAFF. The covered CDR3 bases are TGTGCCAGCAGTCCAGGGGGCGCGGGGAACACTGAA.

In this sample, this clone turned up many times. The observed sequence ends 3 residues before the CDR3 terminus, with the missing tail filled in from the germline J gene. This chain uses TRBV10-3 with TRBJ2-6; maybe TRBD2 (6 bases). CDR1 and CDR2 (germline): ENHRY, SYGVKD. Trimming pared 8 bases from V and 1 base from J, leaving 12 bases between. This CDR3 has 15 amino acids. Partial CDR3 DNA: TGTGCCATCGGAGGGGAGCAGTCTGGGGCCAACGTC. Amino acid sequence: CAIGGEQSGANV. The whole CDR3 protein reads CAIGGEQSGANVLTF.

In this sample, this clone turned up many times. The CDR3 is cut off 3 residues early in the read; its end comes from the germline J gene. This chain uses TRBV19 with TRBJ2-7; no reliable D call. Germline lookup yields CDR1 LNHDA and CDR2 SQIVND (reference sequence). The CDR3 is 12 residues long. Trimming cost V 2 bases and J 6 bases, with 8 bases left between them. The DNA read from the CDR3 is TGTGCCAGTAGTATAAACTACGCCGAG. Translated: CASSINYAE. The complete CDR3 reads CASSINYAEQYF.